A single sample gave rise to the 22 T cell receptor beta chains below, sequenced in a study of control samples from healthy donors and cancer patients. Method: immunoSEQ multiplex PCR; TCRdb's copy keeps in-frame clones and lacks some. The sample carries 110,000 to 150,000 clones, around 94% recorded once. Material: PBMCs. These receptors all come from a man aged 60 to 69 with colorectal cancer.

In DNA form, the CDR3 reads TGTGCCAGCAGTGTTGGACAGGGGTCTGAAAAACTGTTTTTT. As protein: CASSVGQGSEKLFF. J is TRBJ1-4 and V is TRBV25-1; 9 bases agree with TRBD1. The CDR3 consists of 14 residues. Germline CDR1 MGHDK, CDR2 SYGVNS. With V trimmed by 4 bases and J by 7 bases, 4 bases remained unmatched.

The CDR3 region is CASRGSGGNTGELFF. In nucleotides, the CDR3 is TGTGCCAGCAGGGGGAGCGGGGGGAACACCGGGGAGCTGTTTTTT. The chain couples TRBV6-5 to TRBJ2-2; 8 bases are shared with TRBD2. CDR1 and CDR2 (germline): MNHEY, SVGAGI. The trim removed 6 bases at V and 1 base at J, leaving 4 bases unmatched. This CDR3 has 15 residues.

Of note for this clone: The junction shows a germline mismatch at one end, possibly a read error. This CDR3 is CASTQLGQHTEAFF. In DNA form, the CDR3 reads TGTGCCAGCACCCAATTAGGACAGCACACTGAAGCTTTCTTT. The J gene is TRBJ1-1, the V gene TRBV3-1 (or the pseudogene TRBV3-2), with D perhaps matching TRBD1 (6 bases). CDR3 length equals 14 residues. Germline CDR1 and CDR2: LGHDT and YNNKEL (reference sequence).

The chain carries TRBV6-2 or TRBV6-3 and TRBJ2-3; 10 bases match TRBD2. V shed 5 bases, J shed 2 bases, and the junction held 10 bases outside the gene matches. The CDR3 sequence is 17 residues long. The germline V gene encodes CDR1 MNHEY and CDR2 SVGEGT. The CDR3 DNA sequence: TGTGCCAGCAGTACTCTAGCGGGGGTAGGGTCCACAGATACGCAGTATTTT. This gives the protein CASSTLAGVGSTDTQYF.

V and J are TRBV7-7 and TRBJ1-5; perhaps TRBD1 as D (5 bases). Trimming shortened V by 7 bases and J by 3 bases, and 10 bases separated the two germline ends. The CDR3 runs to 13 residues. Germline CDR1 reads SSHAT; CDR2 reads FNYEAQ (reference sequence). The CDR3 region has the DNA TGTGCCAGCATCCTGGACACCAATCAGCCCCAGCATTTT. It is translated as CASILDTNQPQHF.

V is TRBV5-1 and J is TRBJ2-7, with 9 bases aligning to TRBD1. CDR1 SGHRS and CDR2 YFSETQ come from the germline V gene. The CDR3 has 15 residues. The V segment lost 3 bases and the J segment 3 bases; nucleotides outside the gene matches: 7. CDR3 residues: CASSSPGQGDYEQYF. CDR3 bases: TGCGCCAGCAGCTCGCCGGGACAGGGAGACTACGAGCAGTACTTC. The entire variable domain, with the rest obtained from reference TRBV5-1 and TRBJ2-7, is as follows: KAGVTQTPRYLIKTRGQQVTLSCSPISGHRSVSWYQQTPGQGLQFLFEYFSETQRNKGNFPGRFSGRQFSNSRSEMNVSTLELGDSALYLCASSSPGQGDYEQYFGPGTRLTVT.

The chain joins TRBV3-1 (or the pseudogene TRBV3-2) to TRBJ2-3; a possible D gene is TRBD2 (5 bases). CDR1 is LGHDT, CDR2 YNNKEL, per germline (reference sequence). The CDR3 consists of 15 residues. V was shortened by 4 bases and J by 2 bases, with 13 bases between the two germline ends. The CDR3 loop reads CASSLSSRDTDTQYF. The CDR3 DNA follows: TGTGCCAGCAGCCTATCTAGCCGGGACACAGATACGCAGTATTTT.

The V gene is TRBV19, the J gene TRBJ1-4, with D perhaps matching TRBD1 (6 bases). Germline loops: CDR1 LNHDA, CDR2 SQIVND (reference sequence). V lost 1 base, J lost 1 base, and 13 bases lay in between. This CDR3 contains 17 residues. This CDR3 reads CASSIGRQGRTNEKLFF. The CDR3 DNA follows: TGTGCCAGTAGTATAGGGCGGCAGGGGCGAACTAATGAAAAACTGTTTTTT.

This sequence joins TRBV5-1 and TRBJ1-3; D uncertain. The CDR3 runs to 13 residues. Germline CDR1 and CDR2: SGHRS and YFSETQ. The germline V and J ends were trimmed by 0 bases and 5 bases, with 6 bases remaining between them. Here the CDR3 reads CASSLGRRNTIYF. Written as DNA, the CDR3 is TGCGCCAGCAGCTTGGGCAGGAGAAACACCATATATTTT.

This chain uses TRBV7-2 with TRBJ1-3; weak D call: TRBD1 (5 bases). V was pared by 4 bases and J by 0 bases, with 10 bases between. CDR1 is SGHTA, CDR2 FQGNSA, per germline. The CDR3 is made up of 15 amino acids. CDR3 in amino acids: CASSSGLHSGNTIYF. In nucleotides, the CDR3 is TGTGCCAGCAGCTCGGGACTGCACTCTGGAAACACCATATATTTT.

The V and J genes are TRBV10-1 and TRBJ1-1, with 7 bases identical to TRBD1. This CDR3 contains 18 residues. Germline V lookup: CDR1 WNHNN, CDR2 SYGVQD (reference sequence). With V trimmed by 0 bases and J by 4 bases, 14 bases remained unmatched. CDR3 sequence (DNA): TGCGCCAGCAGTGAGTCGAGGAGGGGGCTTGCGAATTGCACTGAAGCTTTCTTT. Amino acid sequence: CASSESRRGLANCTEAFF.

This clone was counted once. The chain employs TRBV5-5 and TRBJ1-2; TRBD1 is a possible D gene (6 bases). Between the trimmed V and J ends, which lost 4 bases and 1 base, there was a span of 14 bases. Germline V gene lookup returns CDR1 SGHKS and CDR2 YYEKEE (reference sequence). This CDR3 has 15 amino acids. The CDR3 protein is CASSVTLRGNYGYTF. The CDR3 DNA follows: TGTGCCAGCAGCGTAACTCTCAGGGGTAACTATGGCTACACCTTC.

This clone has only one observation. The chain joins TRBV24-1 to TRBJ1-4; D may be TRBD1 (5 bases). The CDR3 totals 16 residues. V was pared by 6 bases and J by 8 bases, with 21 bases between. Germline V gives CDR1 KGHDR, CDR2 SFDVKD. CDR3 sequence: CATSPSRGREDEKLFF. The CDR3 nucleotides are TGTGCCACCAGTCCCTCGAGGGGCAGGGAAGACGAAAAACTGTTTTTT.

In this sample, this clone turned up a few times. This chain joins TRBV19 and TRBJ1-2; D is undetermined. The CDR3 covers 11 residues. Trimming took 5 bases from V and 8 from J, leaving 9 bases between them. Germline V gene lookup returns CDR1 LNHDA and CDR2 SQIVND (reference sequence). Written as DNA, the CDR3 is TGTGCCAGTAGTCCGATGGGAGGCTACACCTTC. Amino acid sequence: CASSPMGGYTF.

This clone appeared once. This chain connects TRBV6-2 or TRBV6-3 to TRBJ2-5, with D perhaps TRBD1 or TRBD2 (5 bases each). The germline V gene encodes CDR1 MNHEY and CDR2 SVGEGT. The CDR3 has 18 residues. The V gene lost 2 bases and the J gene lost 0 bases, with 19 bases spanning the gap. DNA for the CDR3: TGTGCCAGCAGTTACCCCGGTGCCCCACGAGGGGACCAAGAGACCCAGTACTTC. Translating it yields CASSYPGAPRGDQETQYF.

V gene TRBV19 combines with J gene TRBJ2-3; 9 bases map to TRBD2. The CDR3 extends over 15 amino acids. J lost 2 bases, V lost 6 bases, and 6 bases had no gene match. CDR1 is LNHDA and CDR2 is SQIVND in the germline V gene (reference sequence). The CDR3 here is CASSPLAGITDTQYF. CDR3 nucleotide sequence: TGTGCCAGTAGCCCCCTAGCGGGGATCACAGATACGCAGTATTTT. The entire variable domain, with the rest obtained from reference TRBV19 and TRBJ2-3, is as follows: DGGITQSPKYLFRKEGQNVTLSCEQNLNHDAMYWYRQDPGQGLRLIYYSQIVNDFQKGDIAEGYSVSREKKESFPLTVTSAQKNPTAFYLCASSPLAGITDTQYFGPGTRLTVL.

The V and J genes are TRBV5-1 and TRBJ2-5; D uncertain. V was shortened by 2 bases and J by 4 bases, with 3 bases between the two germline ends. This CDR3 comprises 11 residues. Per germline, CDR1 SGHRS and CDR2 YFSETQ. For the CDR3, the DNA is TGCGCCAGCAGCTTAAGAGAGACCCAGTACTTC. Translated: CASSLRETQYF.

CDR3 DNA: TGTGCCAGCAGTGAACAGAATCGAGAGACCCAGTACTTC. It specifies CASSEQNRETQYF. This chain links TRBV2 with TRBJ2-5, with D hard to call. V lost 2 bases, J lost 4 bases, and 8 bases lay in between. Germline values: CDR1 SNHLY, CDR2 FYNNEI. The CDR3 extends over 13 amino acids.

The J gene is TRBJ1-1, the V gene TRBV6-6; D remains ambiguous. The CDR3 loop spans 12 amino acids. V was cut by 9 bases and J by 5 bases, with 13 bases left in between. The V gene's germline CDR1 is MNHNY and CDR2 SVGAGI (reference sequence). The CDR3 region is CASQRLGTEAFF. The CDR3 region has the DNA TGTGCCAGTCAGCGGCTGGGGACTGAAGCTTTCTTT.

The chain is built from TRBV2 and TRBJ1-1, with D possibly matching TRBD1 (5 bases). V lost 1 base and J 4 bases, leaving 10 bases between the germline ends. The CDR3 contains 14 residues. Per germline, CDR1 SNHLY and CDR2 FYNNEI. The CDR3 reads CASSEGPGGTEAFF. CDR3 DNA sequence: TGTGCCAGCAGTGAAGGTCCGGGGGGCACTGAAGCTTTCTTT.

The CDR3 DNA sequence: TGTGCCATCAGTGAGCAGGGGGCCACAGAGACCCAGTACTTC. It yields the protein CAISEQGATETQYF. The chain carries TRBV10-3 and TRBJ2-5; 8 positions agree with TRBD1. The germline gives CDR1 ENHRY, CDR2 SYGVKD. This CDR3 is built from 14 residues. V was clipped by 2 bases and J by 4 bases; unmatched bases: 3.

The chain employs TRBV24-1 and TRBJ2-1, with 9 bases that match TRBD1. CDR3 length equals 15 residues. Germline V gene sequence: CDR1 KGHDR, CDR2 SFDVKD. After removal of 10 bases from V and 6 bases from J, the junction contained 12 bases not matched to a gene. The CDR3 DNA is TGTGCCACGGGCATACGGGACAGGGCCGCCAATGAGCAGTTCTTC. It specifies CATGIRDRAANEQFF.